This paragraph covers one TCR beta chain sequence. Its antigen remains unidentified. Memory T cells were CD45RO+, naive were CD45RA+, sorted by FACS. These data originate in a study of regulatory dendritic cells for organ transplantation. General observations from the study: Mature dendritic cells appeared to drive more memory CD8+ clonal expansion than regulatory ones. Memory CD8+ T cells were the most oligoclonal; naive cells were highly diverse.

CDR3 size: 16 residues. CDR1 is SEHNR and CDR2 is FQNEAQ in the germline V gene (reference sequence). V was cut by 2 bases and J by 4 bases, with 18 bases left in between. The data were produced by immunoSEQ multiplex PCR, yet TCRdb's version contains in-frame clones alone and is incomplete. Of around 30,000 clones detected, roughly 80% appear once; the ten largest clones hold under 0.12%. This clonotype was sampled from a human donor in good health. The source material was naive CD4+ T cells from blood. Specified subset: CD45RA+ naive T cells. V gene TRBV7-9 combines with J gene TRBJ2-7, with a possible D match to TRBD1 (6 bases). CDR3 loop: CASSLRASAGAYEQYF. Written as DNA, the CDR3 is TGTGCCAGCAGCTTAAGGGCGTCGGCAGGGGCATACGAGCAGTACTTC.